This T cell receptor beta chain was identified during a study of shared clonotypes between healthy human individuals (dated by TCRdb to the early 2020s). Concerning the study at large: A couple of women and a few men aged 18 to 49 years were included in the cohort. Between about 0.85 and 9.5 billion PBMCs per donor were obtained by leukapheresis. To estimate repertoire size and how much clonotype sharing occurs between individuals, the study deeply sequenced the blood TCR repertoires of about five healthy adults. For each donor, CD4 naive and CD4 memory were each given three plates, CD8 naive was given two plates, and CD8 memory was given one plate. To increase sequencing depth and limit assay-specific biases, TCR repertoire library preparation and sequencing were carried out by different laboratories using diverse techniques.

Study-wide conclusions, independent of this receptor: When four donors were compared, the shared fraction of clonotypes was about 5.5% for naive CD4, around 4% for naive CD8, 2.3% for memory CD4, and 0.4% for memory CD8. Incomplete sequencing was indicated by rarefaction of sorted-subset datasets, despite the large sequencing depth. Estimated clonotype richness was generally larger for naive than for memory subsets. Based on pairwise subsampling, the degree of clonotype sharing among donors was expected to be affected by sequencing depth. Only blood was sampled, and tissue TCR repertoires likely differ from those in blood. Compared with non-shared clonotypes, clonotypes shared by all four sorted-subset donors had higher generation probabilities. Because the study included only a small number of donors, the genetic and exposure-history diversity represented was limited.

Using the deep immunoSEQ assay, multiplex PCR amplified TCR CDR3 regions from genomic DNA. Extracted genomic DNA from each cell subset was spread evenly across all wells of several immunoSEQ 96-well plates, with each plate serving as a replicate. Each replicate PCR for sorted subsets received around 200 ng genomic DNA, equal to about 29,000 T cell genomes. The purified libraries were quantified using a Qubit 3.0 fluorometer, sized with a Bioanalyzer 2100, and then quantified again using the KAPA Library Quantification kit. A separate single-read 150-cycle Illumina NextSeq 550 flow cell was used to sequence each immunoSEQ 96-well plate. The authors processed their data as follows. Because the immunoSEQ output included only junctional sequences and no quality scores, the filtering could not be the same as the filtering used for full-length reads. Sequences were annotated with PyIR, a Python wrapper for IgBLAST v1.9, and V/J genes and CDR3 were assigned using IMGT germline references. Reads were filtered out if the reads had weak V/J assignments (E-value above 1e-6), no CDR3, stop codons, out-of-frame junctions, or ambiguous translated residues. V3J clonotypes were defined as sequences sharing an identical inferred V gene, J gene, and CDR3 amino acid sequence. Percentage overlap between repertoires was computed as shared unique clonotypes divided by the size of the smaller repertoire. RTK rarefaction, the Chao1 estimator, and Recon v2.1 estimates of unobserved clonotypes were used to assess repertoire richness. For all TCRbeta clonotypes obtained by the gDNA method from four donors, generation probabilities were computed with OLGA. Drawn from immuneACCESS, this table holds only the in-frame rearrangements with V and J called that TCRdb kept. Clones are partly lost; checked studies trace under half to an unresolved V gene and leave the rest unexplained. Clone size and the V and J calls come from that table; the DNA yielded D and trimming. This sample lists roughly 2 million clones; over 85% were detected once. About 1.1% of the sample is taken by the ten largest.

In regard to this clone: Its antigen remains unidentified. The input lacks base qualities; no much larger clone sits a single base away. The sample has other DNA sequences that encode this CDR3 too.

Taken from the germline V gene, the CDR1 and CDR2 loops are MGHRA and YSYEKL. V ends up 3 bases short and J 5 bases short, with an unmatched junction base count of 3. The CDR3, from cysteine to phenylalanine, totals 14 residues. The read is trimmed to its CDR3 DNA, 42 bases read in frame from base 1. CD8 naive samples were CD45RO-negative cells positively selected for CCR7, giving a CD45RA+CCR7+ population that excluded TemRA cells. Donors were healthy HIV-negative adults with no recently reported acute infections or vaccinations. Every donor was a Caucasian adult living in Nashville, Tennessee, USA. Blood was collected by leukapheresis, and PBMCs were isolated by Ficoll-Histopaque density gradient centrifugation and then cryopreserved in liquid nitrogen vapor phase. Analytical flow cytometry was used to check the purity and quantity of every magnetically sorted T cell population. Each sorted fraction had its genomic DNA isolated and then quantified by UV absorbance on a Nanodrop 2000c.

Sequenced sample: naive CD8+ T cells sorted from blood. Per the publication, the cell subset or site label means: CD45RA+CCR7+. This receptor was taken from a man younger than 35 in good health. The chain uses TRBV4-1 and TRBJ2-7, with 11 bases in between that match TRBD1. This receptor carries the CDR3 CASSQDRGLHEQYF. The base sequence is TGCGCCAGCAGCCAGGACAGGGGGCTTCACGAGCAGTACTTC.